Sequencing of this T cell receptor (beta chain) was carried out in a study of shared clonotypes between healthy human individuals. Sorted-subset replicate PCR reactions were performed with approximately 200 ng DNA, corresponding to 25,000 to 35,000 T cell genomes. In the authors' workflow: Owing to the provision of junction-only sequences devoid of quality scores by immunoSEQ, filtering differed. The method was immunoSEQ multiplex PCR; TCRdb's version includes in-frame clones alone and lacks a portion of them. Clonal size and the V and J genes are those of that table, whereas D and trimming came from the DNA. The sample lists roughly 2.2 million clones, 85% to 95% seen once, with 0.37% in the top ten. Donation came from healthy HIV-negative adults that had no recent acute infections or vaccinations. CD45RA+ naive and CD45RA-negative memory subsets were separated from CD4+ cells. This clone was observed once.

Sequenced sample: naive CD4+ T cells from PBMCs. Described subset: CD45RA+ positively selected. This receptor was obtained from a man in his late teens or twenties in good health. Some clones in this sample may be carry-over from other donors' samples.

CDR3: CASSIGGSNPGTQYF. The CDR3 bases are TGTGCCAGTAGTATAGGAGGCTCAAACCCGGGGACCCAGTACTTC. V usage is TRBV19 and J usage is TRBJ2-5, with no clear D. This CDR3 contains 15 residues. Per the germline V gene, CDR1 is LNHDA and CDR2 is SQIVND (reference sequence). Trimming pared 1 base from V and 7 bases from J, leaving 16 bases between. Full variable domain (remainder filled in from reference TRBV19 and TRBJ2-5): DGGITQSPKYLFRKEGQNVTLSCEQNLNHDAMYWYRQDPGQGLRLIYYSQIVNDFQKGDIAEGYSVSREKKESFPLTVTSAQKNPTAFYLCASSIGGSNPGTQYFGPGTRLLVL.